There are a few counts of the clone carrying this T cell receptor (beta chain). Its antigen is unidentified. This specimen belongs to a study of T cells in Graves' hyperthyroidism and ophthalmopathy. Study-wide results and limits: Median prediction lead before ophthalmopathy onset was about 6.5 months with the model. Peripheral blood also featured most of the thyroid clonotypes expanded above 0.001.

CDR1 LNHDA and CDR2 SQIVND come from the germline V gene (reference sequence). The CDR3 loop spans 13 amino acids. V lost 3 bases and J 9 bases, leaving 14 bases between the germline ends. Researchers took RNA transcripts and amplified the TCR beta CDR3 regions from them. HTBI primers drove first-round RT-PCR of the TCR CDR3. TCRdb analysed the multiplex PCR reads with MiXCR anew, one entry per CDR3 protein. The table includes some 550,000 distinct CDR3 sequences, about 16% detected once. The genes are TRBV19 and TRBJ1-1; D is unclear. The clonotype originates from a woman between 40 and 55 years old with Graves' ophthalmopathy. The sequencing input was blood. This chain's CDR3 is CASSIGERSKAFF. The CDR3 bases are TGTGCCAGTAGTATTGGGGAAAGGAGCAAAGCTTTCTTT.